This entry is about one TCR beta chain. No cognate antigen has been identified for it. Per-nucleotide qualities are absent, and no much larger clonotype sits a single base away. The CDR3 goes from the cysteine to the phenylalanine over 15 residues. The kept DNA is CDR3 alone, 45 bases in frame from the first base. From the germline V gene (reference sequence), CDR1 is SGHNT and CDR2 is YYREEE. Germline trimming amounts to 0 bases on V and 4 bases on J, with 7 as the count of junction bases outside the gene matches. The data stem from a study of cytomegalovirus exposure and HLA in healthy donors (TCRdb year 2017). Regarding the complete study: According to a later analysis, the 120 or so validation repertoires were produced on the same platform as the approximately 620 repertoires of the first cohort. To predict cytomegalovirus infection status, the study combined high-throughput TCR immunosequencing, statistical association of individual TCRs with disease status, and machine learning. The study aimed to test whether signatures of past pathogen exposure could be identified by cataloging public T cell receptors. A separate validation cohort of over 95 different subjects was used in addition to the approximately 610-subject first cohort.

Study-wide findings and limitations: The study gave a list of 150 to 200 TCR beta chains associated with cytomegalovirus. It was suggested by the authors that the approach could potentially be generalized to other disease states and immunological phenotypes. Subsequent analysis determined that TCRs grouped into clusters in the first cohort also showed a tendency toward co-occurrence across the 90 to 150 validation repertoires, and 85% to 95% of cluster scores exceeded 0. Most TCR sequences were seen in very few donors, while some public TCRs were found in many individuals. The validation cohort had no HLA typing available for a later analysis, so co-occurrence within that cohort was assessed over all 120 or so repertoires. In vitro tests confirmed that a few of the cytomegalovirus-associated TCR beta chains recognize cytomegalovirus antigens. The classifier was reported to diagnose cytomegalovirus status with high specificity and sensitivity in both the original and validation cohorts.

The donors were included in the validation cohort of over a hundred subjects, a group kept apart from the approximately 670-subject first cohort. Libraries were built with the immunoSEQ multiplex PCR assay. On the authors' methods: A statistical classification framework was built for diagnosing cytomegalovirus status from the catalog of TCR beta chain sequences. The source is immuneACCESS, and TCRdb retained only in-frame sequences with V and J called. Part of the clones is not carried over; for the studies checked, unresolved V genes explain less than half of this, and the remainder is unexplained. That table furnishes V, J and clone size, whereas the DNA furnished D and trimming. For this sample the table gives about 190,000 clones, of which roughly 82% were detected only once. The top ten clones comprise 6% to 9% of the sample.

Sequencing was done on a sample of PBMCs. This sequence originates from a man aged 18 to 30 in good health and CMV-seropositive. The chain is assembled from TRBV5-4 and TRBJ2-7; 7 bases in between match TRBD1. In nucleotides, the sequence is TGTGCCAGCAGCTTGGGGGTACAGGGGCTGTACGAGCAGTACTTC. Its translation is CASSLGVQGLYEQYF.